The subject of this entry is one T cell receptor beta chain. Read sequence stops 3 residues before the CDR3 end, and the germline J gene provides the missing end. TCRdb's copy holds only in-frame clones and misses some; the assay was immunoSEQ multiplex PCR. This specimen shows more than 30,000 clones; the ten leading clones hold approximately 16%. All participants had a single incident cervical HPV16 infection, and prevalent HPV16 infections were excluded. This entry comes from a study of T cells in women clearing cervical HPV infection. Overall study context: Donors had HPV16-related CIN3 or worse; 2 had invasive cancer.

The V gene end was trimmed by 3 bases and the J gene end by 1 base; junction bases not matched to a gene: 6. The germline gives CDR1 SGHVS, CDR2 FNYEAQ. The CDR3 consists of 16 residues. Input material: blood buffy coat. The chain carries TRBV7-6 and TRBJ2-3; 8 bases agree with TRBD1. This receptor was identified in a woman aged 18 to 75 with a cervical HPV16 infection that either progressed to CIN3+ or cleared (not recorded which). CDR3 residues: CASSFIGQGGTDTQYF. The CDR3 DNA, read in part, is TGTGCCAGCAGCTTTATAGGACAGGGCGGCACAGATACG.